The source of this T cell receptor beta chain is a study of blood T cells in healthy people across ages. Sample-barcoded 5' priming and a J-beta primer mix drove a second PCR of 7 to 11 cycles. Tags on each cDNA molecule came from a template-switch adaptor with 12 random nucleotides. TCRdb fed the 5' RACE reads into MiXCR, producing one record per CDR3 protein. Here the sample spans about 640,000 distinct CDR3 sequences, under 65% being singletons. For this clonotype: Its target is not known.

Findings of the study overall: Those diversity estimates obtained from one million T cells were thought to be underestimates.

The CDR3 runs 15 residues. Germline lookup yields CDR1 SQVTM and CDR2 ANQGSEA. With 7 bases removed from V and 8 bases from J, the gap between germline ends came to 24 bases. The authors extracted at least 5 micrograms of total RNA per sample. The V gene is TRBV29-1, the J gene TRBJ2-4; either TRBD1 or TRBD2 may supply D (6 bases each). Input material: blood. This TCR derives from a man in his 60s in good health. As DNA, the CDR3 is TGCAGCGCCGAGGGGATACGGGGGCTGGGGGACATTCAGTACTTC. Residues: CSAEGIRGLGDIQYF.